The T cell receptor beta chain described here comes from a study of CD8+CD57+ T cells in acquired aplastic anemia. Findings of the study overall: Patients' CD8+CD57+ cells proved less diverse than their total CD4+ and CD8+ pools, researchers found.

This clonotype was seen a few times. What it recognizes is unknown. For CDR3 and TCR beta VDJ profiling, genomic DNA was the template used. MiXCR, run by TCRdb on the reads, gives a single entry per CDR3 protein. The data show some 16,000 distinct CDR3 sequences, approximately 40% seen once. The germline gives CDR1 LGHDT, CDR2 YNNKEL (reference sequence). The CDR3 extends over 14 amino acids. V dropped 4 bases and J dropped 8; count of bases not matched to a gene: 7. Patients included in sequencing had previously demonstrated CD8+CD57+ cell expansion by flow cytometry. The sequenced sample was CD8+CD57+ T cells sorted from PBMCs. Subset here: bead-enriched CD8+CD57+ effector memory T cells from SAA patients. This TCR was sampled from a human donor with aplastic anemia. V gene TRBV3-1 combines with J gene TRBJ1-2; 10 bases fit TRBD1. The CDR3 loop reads CASSLLPGQGGYTF. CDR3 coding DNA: TGTGCCAGCAGCCTTCTCCCGGGACAGGGGGGCTACACCTTC.